Below are 26 T cell receptor beta chains sequenced from a single sample in a study of T cells after posttransplantation cyclophosphamide. Cyclophosphamide on days +3 and +4 followed busulfan-fludarabine conditioning and a marrow graft. Here immunoSEQ multiplex PCR was the method, and the copy in TCRdb shows in-frame clones only, minus some. The repertoire shows 7,000 to 9,500 clones, none seen only once; the top ten take under 4.5%. This sample comprised PBMCs, obtained nearly 360 days after allogeneic stem cell transplant with posttransplant cyclophosphamide. The receptors shown here come from a male patient aged 50 to 59 who received an allogeneic stem cell transplant from a related donor and was CMV-positive. Some T cells may possibly be graft donor cells.

There are many counts of this clone. The gene calls are TRBV4-1 and TRBJ1-1; the D gene is possibly TRBD1 (6 bases). The V and J ends lost 3 bases and 6 bases respectively, with 14 bases between them. The germline V gene has CDR1 MGHRA and CDR2 YSYEKL. The CDR3 extends over 14 amino acids. CDR3 in amino acids: CASSHTGLIPEAFF. The CDR3 DNA reads TGCGCCAGCAGCCACACAGGGTTAATACCTGAAGCTTTCTTT.

This clone was seen repeatedly, ten times or more. The rearrangement uses TRBV5-1 and TRBJ2-3, with 12 bases fitting TRBD1. The length of the CDR3 is 17 residues. V lost 4 bases to trimming and J lost 0 bases; unmatched junction nucleotides: 6. The germline gives CDR1 SGHRS, CDR2 YFSETQ. This CDR3 reads CASSGGTGGLSTDTQYF. The CDR3 DNA follows: TGCGCCAGCAGCGGCGGGACAGGGGGCTTGAGCACAGATACGCAGTATTTT.

Points on this clone: A read error likely explains this, since a far larger clone differs by one base. J is TRBJ2-5 and V is TRBV28; 9 positions match TRBD1. The DNA end favors TRBJ2-7, so the J call may be wrong. There are 16 residues in the CDR3. Germline CDR1 MDHEN, CDR2 SYDVKM. CDR3 DNA sequence: TGCGCCAGCAGTTTTAGGCCTGGACAGGGGAGGACCGAGCAGTACTTC. Protein product: CASSFRPGQGRTEQYF.

This clone was seen repeatedly, ten times or more. The J gene is TRBJ2-7, the V gene TRBV10-1; 14 nucleotides line up with TRBD2. Germline CDR1 is WNHNN and CDR2 is SYGVQD (reference sequence). Trimming removed 4 bases from V and 3 bases from J; junction bases left unmatched: 2. This CDR3 spans 15 amino acids. CDR3 loop: CASSVTSGGDYEQYF. DNA of the CDR3: TGCGCCAGCAGTGTGACTAGCGGGGGGGACTACGAGCAGTACTTC.

This clone is judged medium-sized. The CDR3 sequence: CASSYRTGQSTYEQYF. The CDR3 coding sequence is TGTGCCAGCAGTTATCGGACGGGACAATCAACCTACGAGCAGTACTTC. The rearrangement links TRBV6-6 to TRBJ2-7, with a tentative D call TRBD1 (6 bases). The V end lost 3 bases, the J end lost 2 bases, and 17 bases lay between the germline ends. Germline values: CDR1 MNHNY, CDR2 SVGAGI (reference sequence). The CDR3 sequence is 16 residues long.

In this sample, this clone turned up many times. V and J are TRBV27 and TRBJ2-2; 8 bases line up with TRBD2. This CDR3 has 16 amino acids. Germline V CDR1 and CDR2: MNHEY, SMNVEV (reference sequence). V was pared by 6 bases and J by 3 bases, with 9 bases of the junction left unmatched. Here the CDR3 DNA reads TGTGCCAGCAGACGCGCCGGGACTAGGTACACCGGGGAGCTGTTTTTT. Translating gives CASRRAGTRYTGELFF.

This clone was observed many times. The gene calls are TRBV7-9 and TRBJ1-1, with TRBD1 matching over 10 bases. This CDR3 has 15 residues. Germline CDR1 reads SEHNR; CDR2 reads FQNEAQ (reference sequence). The V and J ends lost 5 bases and 5 bases, in that order; junction bases with no gene match: 8. The CDR3 region has the DNA TGTGCCAGCAGCCTCGCCGGGACAGGGGTTACTGAAGCTTTCTTT. This sequence encodes CASSLAGTGVTEAFF.

This clone has ten or more counts. The gene calls are TRBV5-4 and TRBJ2-5, with TRBD2 identical over 9 bases. Looked up from germline, CDR1 is SGHNT and CDR2 is YYREEE (reference sequence). V was clipped by 3 bases and J by 4 bases; unmatched bases: 4. This CDR3 is built from 14 residues. CDR3 loop: CASSSSGERETQYF. The CDR3 region has the DNA TGTGCCAGCAGCTCTAGCGGGGAGCGAGAGACCCAGTACTTC.

Many counts were recorded for this clone. The chain is built from TRBV7-9 and TRBJ2-5; tentatively, D is TRBD1 (6 bases). The germline CDR1 and CDR2 sequences are SEHNR and FQNEAQ (reference sequence). This CDR3 comprises 15 residues. V was clipped by 7 bases and J by 5 bases, with 20 bases between them. Here the CDR3 reads CASTPGQGIGETQYF. CDR3 DNA: TGTGCCAGCACCCCGGGGCAGGGGATAGGCGAGACCCAGTACTTC.

At least ten counts were recorded for this clone. The chain carries TRBV5-6 and TRBJ2-2; 12 bases align to TRBD2. V dropped 6 bases and J dropped 3; count of bases not matched to a gene: 3. Germline V gene sequence: CDR1 SGHDT, CDR2 YYEEEE. This CDR3 has 15 amino acids. The CDR3 here is CASNRLAGDTGELFF. In nucleotides, the CDR3 is TGTGCCAGCAACAGACTAGCGGGGGACACCGGGGAGCTGTTTTTT. Full variable domain (missing parts from reference TRBV5-6 and TRBJ2-2): DAGVTQSPTHLIKTRGQQVTLRCSPKSGHDTVSWYQQALGQGPQFIFQYYEEEERQRGNFPDRFSGHQFPNYSSELNVNALLLGDSALYLCASNRLAGDTGELFFGEGSRLTVL.

This clone was found many times. This rearrangement joins TRBV7-2 to TRBJ2-1; D uncertain. Germline CDR1 is SGHTA and CDR2 is FQGNSA. Trimming removed 3 bases from V and 8 bases from J, with 5 bases in between. The CDR3 is made up of 11 amino acids. The CDR3 region has the DNA TGTGCCAGCAGCTTTCGGGATGAGCAGTTCTTC. Translated, it gives CASSFRDEQFF.

Ten or more counts support this clone. The chain has TRBV18 and TRBJ1-1; no reliable D call. The CDR3 has 14 residues. CDR1 KGHSH and CDR2 LQKENI come from the germline V gene. V was shortened by 1 base and J by 1 base, with 7 bases between the two germline ends. CDR3 sequence (DNA): TGTGCCAGCTCACCACAGGGAGGGAACACTGAAGCTTTCTTT. It is translated as CASSPQGGNTEAFF.

This clone came up many times. V and J are TRBV6-5 and TRBJ1-3, with D maybe TRBD1 (6 bases). Germline CDR1 and CDR2: MNHEY and SVGAGI. There are 16 residues in the CDR3. Trimming cost V 4 bases and J 0 bases, with 13 bases left between them. The CDR3 loop is CASSLIGQLSGNTIYF. Written as DNA, the CDR3 is TGTGCCAGCAGTTTAATTGGACAGCTCTCTGGAAACACCATATATTTT.

This clone was detected ten times or more. The CDR3 DNA sequence: TGCAGCGTTGCCACAGGGTCGGAAAAACTGTTTTTT. It yields the protein CSVATGSEKLFF. This rearrangement joins TRBV29-1 to TRBJ1-4, with a tentative D call TRBD1 (6 bases). The CDR3 loop spans 12 amino acids. Trimming cost V 4 bases and J 8 bases, with 11 bases left between them. Germline CDR1 SQVTM, CDR2 ANQGSEA.

Ten or more counts support this clone. The CDR3 nucleotides read TGTGCCAGCAGCGTAGCACGGCCTAGCGGGGACACCTACAATGAGCAGTTCTTC. This encodes CASSVARPSGDTYNEQFF. V gene TRBV9 combines with J gene TRBJ2-1; TRBD2 agrees at 9 bases. The CDR3 contains 18 residues. V dropped 0 bases and J dropped 2; count of bases not matched to a gene: 9. Per the germline V gene, CDR1 is SGDLS and CDR2 is YYNGEE.

This clone was picked up many times. The chain carries TRBV6-1 and TRBJ2-7; D may be TRBD2 (7 bases). This CDR3 spans 13 amino acids. Germline loops: CDR1 MNHNS, CDR2 SASEGT. V lost 2 bases to trimming and J lost 6 bases, with 11 bases between them. The CDR3, as DNA: TGTGCCAGCAGTGAACGGGGAGGGGGCGAGCAGTACTTC. Protein sequence: CASSERGGGEQYF.

This clone was seen many times. V and J are TRBV6-5 and TRBJ1-2, with D uncertain. Per germline, CDR1 MNHEY and CDR2 SVGAGI. This CDR3 has 13 residues. Trimming pared 4 bases from V and 6 bases from J, leaving 12 bases between. The CDR3 DNA reads as TGTGCCAGCAGTTCCGTTTCAGGTGATGGCTACACCTTC. Protein sequence: CASSSVSGDGYTF.

This clone has ten or more counts. The V gene is TRBV6-5, the J gene TRBJ1-1; D call uncertain. Germline CDR1 MNHEY, CDR2 SVGAGI. Trimming stripped 6 bases from V and 4 bases from J, with 12 bases between. The CDR3 is 13 amino acids. This chain's CDR3 is CASRRVKGTEAFF. The CDR3 coding sequence is TGTGCCAGCAGGAGGGTGAAGGGCACTGAAGCTTTCTTT.

This clone came up many times. The rearrangement uses TRBV6-6 and TRBJ2-3, with D maybe TRBD2 (5 bases). The CDR3 has 14 amino acids. V was clipped by 7 bases and J by 4 bases, with 15 bases between them. From germline, CDR1 is MNHNY and CDR2 SVGAGI (reference sequence). The CDR3: CASTRTPGSDTQYF. In DNA form, the CDR3 reads TGTGCCAGCACCCGGACCCCGGGGTCAGATACGCAGTATTTT.

Worth noting for this clone: A far more abundant clone sits one base away, making this likely a read error. The same CDR3 arises from other DNA sequences in this sample as well. The J gene is TRBJ1-4, the V gene TRBV30; D unclear. CDR1 and CDR2 from the germline V gene are GTSNPN and SVGIG (reference sequence). Trimming removed 4 bases from V and 14 bases from J, with 17 bases in between. CDR3 length: 12 amino acids. CDR3 nucleotide sequence: TGTGCCTGGAACAGTCCCACCGGTAAGCTGTTTTTT. Translation: CAWNSPTGKLFF.

The table lists this clone with a few counts. The chain links TRBV7-9 to TRBJ2-1, with TRBD1 identical over 7 bases. Germline V lookup: CDR1 SEHNR, CDR2 FQNEAQ (reference sequence). V dropped 5 bases and J dropped 0; count of bases not matched to a gene: 7. The CDR3 has 16 amino acids. The CDR3 DNA is TGTGCCAGCAGCGGAGGACAGGAGAGCTCCTACAATGAGCAGTTCTTC. This sequence encodes CASSGGQESSYNEQFF.

This clone has ten or more counts. The V call is TRBV4-3, the J call TRBJ1-5; TRBD1 aligns across 8 bases. V was pared by 4 bases and J by 10 bases, with 6 bases of the junction left unmatched. The CDR3 runs 13 residues. CDR1 and CDR2 from the germline V gene are LGHNA and YSLEER. The CDR3 here is CASSRDRSNPQHF. The CDR3 DNA reads TGCGCCAGCAGCCGGGACAGGTCGAACCCCCAGCATTTT.

The rearrangement uses TRBV19 and TRBJ1-4; D is possibly TRBD1 (5 bases). Per the germline V gene, CDR1 is LNHDA and CDR2 is SQIVND (reference sequence). V lost 3 bases and J 8 bases, leaving 10 bases between the germline ends. The CDR3 is 13 residues long. CDR3 sequence reads: CASSIPRAEKLFF. CDR3 nucleotides: TGTGCCAGTAGTATCCCCAGGGCCGAAAAACTGTTTTTT. The entire variable domain, with the rest obtained from reference TRBV19 and TRBJ1-4, is as follows: DGGITQSPKYLFRKEGQNVTLSCEQNLNHDAMYWYRQDPGQGLRLIYYSQIVNDFQKGDIAEGYSVSREKKESFPLTVTSAQKNPTAFYLCASSIPRAEKLFFGSGTQLSVL.

This clone has ten or more counts. The J gene is TRBJ2-2, the V gene TRBV5-1, with D maybe TRBD2 (5 bases). Trimming removed 1 base at V and 4 bases at J, with 11 bases between. Germline V gene sequence: CDR1 SGHRS, CDR2 YFSETQ. The CDR3 is 15 residues long. The CDR3 sequence is CASSLLGVVTGELFF. DNA for the CDR3: TGCGCCAGCAGCTTGTTGGGAGTAGTCACCGGGGAGCTGTTTTTT. The full variable domain, in which reference TRBV5-1 and TRBJ2-2 provide the parts outside the CDR3, is KAGVTQTPRYLIKTRGQQVTLSCSPISGHRSVSWYQQTPGQGLQFLFEYFSETQRNKGNFPGRFSGRQFSNSRSEMNVSTLELGDSALYLCASSLLGVVTGELFFGEGSRLTVL.

This clone was counted many times. This chain connects TRBV2 to TRBJ2-7; perhaps TRBD1 as D (7 bases). The germline V and J ends were trimmed by 6 bases and 2 bases, with 11 bases remaining between them. The CDR3 is 13 amino acids. Per the germline V gene, CDR1 is SNHLY and CDR2 is FYNNEI. The CDR3 loop reads CASRRGQTYEQYF. As DNA, the CDR3 is TGTGCCAGCAGGCGGGGACAGACCTACGAGCAGTACTTC.

This clone was counted ten times or more. The gene calls are TRBV2 and TRBJ2-5; weak D call: TRBD2 (5 bases). V lost 1 base and J lost 1, with 7 bases in between. This CDR3 comprises 14 residues. Germline V lookup: CDR1 SNHLY, CDR2 FYNNEI. Here the CDR3 reads CASSEELVQETQYF. In nucleotides, the CDR3 is TGTGCCAGCAGTGAAGAACTAGTCCAAGAGACCCAGTACTTC.